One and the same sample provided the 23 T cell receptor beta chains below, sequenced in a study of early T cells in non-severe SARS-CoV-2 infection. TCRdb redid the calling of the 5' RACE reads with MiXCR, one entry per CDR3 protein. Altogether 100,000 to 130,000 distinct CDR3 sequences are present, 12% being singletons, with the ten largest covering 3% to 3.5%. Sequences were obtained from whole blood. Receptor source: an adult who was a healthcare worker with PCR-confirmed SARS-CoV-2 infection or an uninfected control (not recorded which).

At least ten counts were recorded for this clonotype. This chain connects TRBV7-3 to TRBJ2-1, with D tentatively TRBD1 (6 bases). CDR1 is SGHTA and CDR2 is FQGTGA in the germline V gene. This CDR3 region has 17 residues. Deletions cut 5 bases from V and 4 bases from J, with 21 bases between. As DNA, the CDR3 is TGTGCCAGCAGCAAAGGGCCCCCAGGGGCGGCTTACAATGAGCAGTTCTTC. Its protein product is CASSKGPPGAAYNEQFF.

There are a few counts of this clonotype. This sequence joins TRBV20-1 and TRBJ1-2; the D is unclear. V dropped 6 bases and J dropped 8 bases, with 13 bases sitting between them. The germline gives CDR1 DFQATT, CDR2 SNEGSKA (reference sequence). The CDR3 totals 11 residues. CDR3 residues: CSAMAVRGYTF. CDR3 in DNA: TGCAGTGCCATGGCCGTAAGGGGCTACACCTTC.

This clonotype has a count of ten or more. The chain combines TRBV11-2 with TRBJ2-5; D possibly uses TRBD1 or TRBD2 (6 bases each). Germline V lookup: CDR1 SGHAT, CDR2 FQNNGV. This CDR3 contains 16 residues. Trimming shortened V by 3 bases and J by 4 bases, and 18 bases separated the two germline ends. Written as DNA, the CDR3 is TGTGCCAGCAGCTTCACCGGACGGGGGCGCGGAGAGACCCAGTACTTC. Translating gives CASSFTGRGRGETQYF.

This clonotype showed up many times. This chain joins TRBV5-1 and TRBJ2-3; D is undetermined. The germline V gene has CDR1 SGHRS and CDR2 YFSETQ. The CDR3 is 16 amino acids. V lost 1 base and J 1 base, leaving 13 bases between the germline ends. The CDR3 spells CASSLYPLGGTDTQYF. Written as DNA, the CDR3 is TGCGCCAGCAGCTTGTATCCCCTTGGTGGCACAGATACGCAGTATTTT.

This CDR3 is CASTPTGSTDTQYF. In DNA, the CDR3 is TGCGCCAGCACTCCGACAGGTAGCACAGATACGCAGTATTTT. V gene TRBV10-2 combines with J gene TRBJ2-3, with TRBD1 as a possible D gene (6 bases). Germline loops: CDR1 WSHSY, CDR2 SAAADI. V lost 7 bases and J lost 0, with 11 bases in between. The CDR3 is made up of 14 amino acids.

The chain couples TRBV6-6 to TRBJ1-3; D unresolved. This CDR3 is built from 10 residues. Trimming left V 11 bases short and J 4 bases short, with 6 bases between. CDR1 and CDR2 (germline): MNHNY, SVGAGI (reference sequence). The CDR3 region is CAVWGNTIYF. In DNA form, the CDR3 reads TGTGCCGTGTGGGGAAACACCATATATTTT.

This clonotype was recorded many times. For the CDR3, the DNA is TGTGCCAGCAGTTACACGCCGGGACAGGGGATCTATGGCTACACCTTC. This translates into CASSYTPGQGIYGYTF. The genes are TRBV6-6 and TRBJ1-2, with 10 nucleotides matching TRBD1. V shed 2 bases and J 4 bases; nucleotides not matched to a gene: 7. There are 16 residues in the CDR3. Per the germline V gene, CDR1 is MNHNY and CDR2 is SVGAGI (reference sequence).

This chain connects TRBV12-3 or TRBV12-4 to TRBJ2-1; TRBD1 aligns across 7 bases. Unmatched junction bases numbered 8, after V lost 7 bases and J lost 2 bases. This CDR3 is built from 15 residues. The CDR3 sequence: CASIPDRVPYNEQFF. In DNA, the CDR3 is TGTGCCAGCATCCCCGACAGGGTCCCCTACAATGAGCAGTTCTTC.

The CDR3 reads CASSEWVTGELFF. In DNA form, the CDR3 reads TGTGCCAGCAGTGAGTGGGTCACCGGGGAGCTGTTTTTT. This chain uses TRBV2 with TRBJ2-2; no definite D call. There are 13 residues in the CDR3. The V end lost 3 bases, the J end lost 4 bases, and 6 bases lay between the germline ends. Germline CDR1 is SNHLY and CDR2 is FYNNEI.

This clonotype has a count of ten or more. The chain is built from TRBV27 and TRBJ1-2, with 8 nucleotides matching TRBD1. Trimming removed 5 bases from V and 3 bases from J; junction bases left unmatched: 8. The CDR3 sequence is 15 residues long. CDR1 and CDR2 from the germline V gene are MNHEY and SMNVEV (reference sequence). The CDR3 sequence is CASSARQGLDYGYTF. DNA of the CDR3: TGTGCCAGCAGTGCAAGACAGGGGTTAGACTATGGCTACACCTTC.

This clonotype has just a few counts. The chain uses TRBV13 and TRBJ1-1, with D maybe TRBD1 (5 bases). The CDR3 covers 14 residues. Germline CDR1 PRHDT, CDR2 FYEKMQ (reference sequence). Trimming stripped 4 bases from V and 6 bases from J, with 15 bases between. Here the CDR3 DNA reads TGTGCCAGCAGCTCTCTAGGCCAGGGTCCTGAAGCTTTCTTT. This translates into CASSSLGQGPEAFF.

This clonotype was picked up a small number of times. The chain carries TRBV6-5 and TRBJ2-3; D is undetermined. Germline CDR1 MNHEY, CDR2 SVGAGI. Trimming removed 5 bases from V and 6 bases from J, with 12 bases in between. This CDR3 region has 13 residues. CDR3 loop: CASSQYPGDTQYF. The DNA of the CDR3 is TGTGCCAGCAGTCAATACCCTGGCGATACGCAGTATTTT.

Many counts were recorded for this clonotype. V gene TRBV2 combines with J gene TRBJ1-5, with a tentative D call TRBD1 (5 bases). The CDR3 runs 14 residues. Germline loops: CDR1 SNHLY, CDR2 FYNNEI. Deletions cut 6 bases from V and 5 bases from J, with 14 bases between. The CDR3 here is CASSPQGGDQPQHF. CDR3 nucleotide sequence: TGTGCCAGCAGCCCTCAGGGTGGCGATCAGCCCCAGCATTTT.

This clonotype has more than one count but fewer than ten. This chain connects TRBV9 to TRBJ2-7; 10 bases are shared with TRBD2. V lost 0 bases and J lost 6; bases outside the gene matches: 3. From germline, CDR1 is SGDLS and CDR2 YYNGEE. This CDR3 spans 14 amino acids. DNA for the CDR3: TGTGCCAGCAGCGTAGCTAGCGGGAGCCCCGAGCAGTACTTC. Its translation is CASSVASGSPEQYF.

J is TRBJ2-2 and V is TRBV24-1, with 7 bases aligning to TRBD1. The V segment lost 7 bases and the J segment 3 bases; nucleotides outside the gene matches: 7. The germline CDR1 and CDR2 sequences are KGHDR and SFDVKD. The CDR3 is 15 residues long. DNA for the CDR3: TGTGCCACCAGGACAGCCGGGACAGACACCGGGGAGCTGTTTTTT. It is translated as CATRTAGTDTGELFF.

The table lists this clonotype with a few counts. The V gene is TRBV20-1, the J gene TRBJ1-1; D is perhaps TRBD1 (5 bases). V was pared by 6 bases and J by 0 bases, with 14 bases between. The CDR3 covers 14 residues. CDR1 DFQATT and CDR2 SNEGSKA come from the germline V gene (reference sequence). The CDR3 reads CSATTGGMNTEAFF. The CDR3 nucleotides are TGCAGTGCGACTACTGGGGGAATGAACACTGAAGCTTTCTTT.

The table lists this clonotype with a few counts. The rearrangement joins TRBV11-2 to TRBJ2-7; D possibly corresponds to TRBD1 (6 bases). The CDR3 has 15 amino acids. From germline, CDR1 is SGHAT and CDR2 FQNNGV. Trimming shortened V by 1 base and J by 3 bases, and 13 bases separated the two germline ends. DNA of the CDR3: TGTGCCAGCAGCTTAGCCAGGGGCCCGGTCTACGAGCAGTACTTC. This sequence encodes CASSLARGPVYEQYF. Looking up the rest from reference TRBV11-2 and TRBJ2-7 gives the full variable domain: EAGVAQSPRYKIIEKRQSVAFWCNPISGHATLYWYQQILGQGPKLLIQFQNNGVVDDSQLPKDRFSAERLKGVDSTLKIQPAKLEDSAVYLCASSLARGPVYEQYFGPGTRLTVT.

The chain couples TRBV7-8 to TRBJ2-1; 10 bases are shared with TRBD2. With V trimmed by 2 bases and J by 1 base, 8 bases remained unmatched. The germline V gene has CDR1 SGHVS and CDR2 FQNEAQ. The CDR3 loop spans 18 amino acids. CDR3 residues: CASSLMKSGGASYNEQFF. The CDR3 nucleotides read TGTGCCAGCAGCTTAATGAAAAGCGGGGGGGCTTCCTACAATGAGCAGTTCTTC.

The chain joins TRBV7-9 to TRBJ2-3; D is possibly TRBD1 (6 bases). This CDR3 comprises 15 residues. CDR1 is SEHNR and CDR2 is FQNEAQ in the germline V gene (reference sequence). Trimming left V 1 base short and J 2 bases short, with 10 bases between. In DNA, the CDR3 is TGTGCCAGCAGCTTAGGGACAGTCGACACAGATACGCAGTATTTT. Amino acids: CASSLGTVDTDTQYF.

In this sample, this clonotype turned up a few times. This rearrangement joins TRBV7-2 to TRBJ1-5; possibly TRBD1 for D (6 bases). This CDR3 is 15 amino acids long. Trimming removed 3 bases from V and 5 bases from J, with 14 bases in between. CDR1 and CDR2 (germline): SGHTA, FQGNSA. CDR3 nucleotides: TGTGCCAGCAGCTTCGGGTCAGGGGAGGATCAGCCCCAGCATTTT. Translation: CASSFGSGEDQPQHF. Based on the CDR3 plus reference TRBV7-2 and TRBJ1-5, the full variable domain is GAGVSQSPSNKVTEKGKDVELRCDPISGHTALYWYRQSLGQGLEFLIYFQGNSAPDKSGLPSDRFSAERTGGSVSTLTIQRTQQEDSAVYLCASSFGSGEDQPQHFGDGTRLSIL.

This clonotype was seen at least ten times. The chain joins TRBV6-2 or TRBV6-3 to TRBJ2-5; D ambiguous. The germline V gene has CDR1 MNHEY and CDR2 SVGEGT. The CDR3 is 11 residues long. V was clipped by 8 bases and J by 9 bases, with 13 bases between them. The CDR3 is CASGLGSAQYF. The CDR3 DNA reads TGTGCCAGCGGGCTAGGATCGGCCCAGTACTTC.

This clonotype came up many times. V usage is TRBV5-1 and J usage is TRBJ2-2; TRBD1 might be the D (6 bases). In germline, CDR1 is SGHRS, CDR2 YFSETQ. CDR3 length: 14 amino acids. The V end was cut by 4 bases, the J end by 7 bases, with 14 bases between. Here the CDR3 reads CASSLQGRGGELFF. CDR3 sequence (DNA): TGCGCCAGCAGCCTACAGGGTCGAGGCGGGGAGCTGTTTTTT.

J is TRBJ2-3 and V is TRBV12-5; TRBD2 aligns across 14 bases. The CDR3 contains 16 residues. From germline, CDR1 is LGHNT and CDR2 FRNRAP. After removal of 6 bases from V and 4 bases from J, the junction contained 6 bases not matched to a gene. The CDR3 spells CASGTSGRASPDTQYF. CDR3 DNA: TGTGCTAGTGGGACTAGCGGGAGGGCCTCCCCAGATACGCAGTATTTT.